This TCR beta chain originates from a study of response to subunit inactivated influenza vaccine. Study results and caveats: Only a handful of new T cells, the authors suggested, are recruited with each seasonal influenza vaccination.

This clonotype was seen a few times. What it recognizes is unknown. With V trimmed by 5 bases and J by 7 bases, 5 bases remained unmatched. CDR3 size: 13 residues. CDR1 is SEHNR, CDR2 FQNEAQ, per germline (reference sequence). TCRdb redid the calling of the RT-PCR reads with MiXCR, one entry per CDR3 protein. The table records roughly 780,000 distinct CDR3 sequences, around 20% of them present only once. The receptor was derived from a man aged 45-65 years who received an inactivated influenza vaccine. This chain connects TRBV7-9 to TRBJ1-1, with 9 nucleotides matching TRBD1. The sequences come from PBMCs from blood, collected roughly 5 days after vaccination. The CDR3 loop is CASSPQGAGEAFF. In DNA form, the CDR3 reads TGTGCCAGCAGCCCACAGGGGGCTGGTGAAGCTTTCTTT.